This entry lists 10 T cell receptor beta chains sequenced from one sample in a study of blood T cells in healthy people across ages. For the second PCR, which ran for about 7 to 12 cycles, a sample-barcoded 5' primer and a J-beta primer mix were used. A single record per CDR3 protein comes from TCRdb applying MiXCR to the 5' RACE reads. This table holds about 680,000 distinct CDR3 sequences, approximately 50% found once. The sequenced sample consisted of blood. The origin of the receptors is a woman aged 55-70 years in good health.

The chain couples TRBV20-1 to TRBJ2-4; no clear D gene. The DNA end is more similar to TRBJ2-7, so the J call may be wrong. This CDR3 comprises 12 residues. Looked up from germline, CDR1 is DFQATT and CDR2 is SNEGSKA (reference sequence). The DNA for the CDR3 is TGCAGTGCTAGTCAAACACACTACGAGCAGTACTTC. Its protein is CSASQTHYEQYF.

This clonotype was seen only a few times. At one of its ends the junction is not consistent with the germline gene, which may arise from a read error. The chain couples TRBV7-2 to TRBJ2-7, with TRBD1 identical over 7 bases. This CDR3 has 13 residues. CDR1 SGHTA and CDR2 FQGNSA come from the germline V gene. The CDR3: CASSPYRGYEQYF. The DNA of the CDR3 is TGTGCTAGCAGCCCCTACAGGGGTTACGAGCAGTACTTC.

A few counts support this clonotype. This chain links TRBV7-2 with TRBJ2-1, with no clear D. The CDR3 totals 13 residues. With 8 bases removed from V and 0 bases from J, the gap between germline ends came to 8 bases. Looked up from germline, CDR1 is SGHTA and CDR2 is FQGNSA. In nucleotides, the CDR3 is TGTGCCAGCTTACTGTCCTCCTACAATGAGCAGTTCTTC. Amino acids: CASLLSSYNEQFF.

The CDR3: CASSFSPGTNYGYTF. As DNA, the CDR3 is TGTGCCAGCAGTTTTTCCCCGGGAACCAACTATGGCTACACCTTC. This chain joins TRBV6-5 and TRBJ1-2; D call uncertain. Per germline, CDR1 MNHEY and CDR2 SVGAGI. V gave up 4 bases and J gave up 2 bases, with 14 bases separating them. This CDR3 region has 15 residues.

The CDR3 spells CASSSVWGTDTQYF. The DNA of the CDR3 is TGTGCCAGCAGTTCCGTATGGGGTACGGATACGCAGTATTTT. This chain joins TRBV6-6 and TRBJ2-3; D is unclear. V was trimmed by 4 bases and J by 6 bases, leaving 14 bases between them. Looked up from germline, CDR1 is MNHNY and CDR2 is SVGAGI (reference sequence). The length of the CDR3 is 14 residues.

This clonotype was picked up one time. This chain uses TRBV11-2 with TRBJ2-2; 15 bases are a match to TRBD2. Germline loops: CDR1 SGHAT, CDR2 FQNNGV. The CDR3 spans 20 residues. V shed 5 bases, J shed 6 bases, and the junction held 16 bases outside the gene matches. The CDR3 DNA reads as TGTGCCAGCAGCCTCTCCGGACTAGCGGGAGGGCCCTCATTGCCCGGGGAGCTGTTTTTT. It encodes CASSLSGLAGGPSLPGELFF.

The chain has TRBV12-3 or TRBV12-4 and TRBJ1-3; TRBD1 might be the D (5 bases). Trimming pared 2 bases from V and 0 bases from J, leaving 11 bases between. This CDR3 has 16 amino acids. The DNA for the CDR3 is TGTGCCAGCAGTTTACCCCACAGGCCCTCTGGAAACACCATATATTTT. This codes for CASSLPHRPSGNTIYF.

The V gene is TRBV6-2 or TRBV6-3, the J gene TRBJ2-7; D might be TRBD1 (6 bases). V gave up 7 bases and J gave up 6 bases, with 16 bases separating them. This CDR3 has 13 amino acids. Per the germline V gene, CDR1 is MNHEY and CDR2 is SVGEGT. The CDR3: CASTDRSFSEQYF. The CDR3 nucleotides are TGTGCCAGCACCGACAGGAGTTTCAGCGAGCAGTACTTC.

The V gene is TRBV28, the J gene TRBJ2-1; no reliable D call. Germline assignment: CDR1 MDHEN and CDR2 SYDVKM. Trimming stripped 8 bases from V and 4 bases from J, with 9 bases between. The CDR3 runs 12 residues. CDR3 sequence: CASAELYNEQFF. Written as DNA, the CDR3 is TGTGCCAGCGCGGAGTTATACAATGAGCAGTTCTTC.

This clonotype was counted only a few times. The chain employs TRBV9 and TRBJ2-7, with D possibly matching TRBD1 (6 bases). V was trimmed by 5 bases and J by 2 bases, leaving 17 bases between them. This CDR3 region has 15 residues. Germline assignment: CDR1 SGDLS and CDR2 YYNGEE. CDR3 residues: CASSLRDTQAYEQYF. The CDR3 DNA reads as TGTGCCAGCAGTCTCCGGGACACGCAAGCCTACGAGCAGTACTTC. The full variable domain, in which reference TRBV9 and TRBJ2-7 provide the parts outside the CDR3, is DSGVTQTPKHLITATGQRVTLRCSPRSGDLSVYWYQQSLDQGLQFLIQYYNGEERAKGNILERFSAQQFPDLHSELNLSSLELGDSALYFCASSLRDTQAYEQYFGPGTRLTVT.